This T cell receptor (beta chain) was identified in a study of CD8+CD57+ T cells in acquired aplastic anemia. Study as a whole: Sorted cells (CD4+ and CD8+) yielded DNA amounts that averaged about 3.1 ug.

In the case of this clonotype: One end of the junction does not line up with germline, which may come from a read error.

This CDR3 region has 18 residues. Per germline, CDR1 LNHDA and CDR2 SQIVND (reference sequence). Genomic DNA acted as the template from which TCR beta VDJ combination and CDR3 sequence profiling were carried out. One entry per CDR3 protein, called by TCRdb with MiXCR from the reads. Of 98,000 or so distinct CDR3 sequences listed, about half are singletons. The clonotype comes from a human donor in good health, serving as a control. V and J are TRBV19 and TRBJ1-5; D is undetermined. Input material: sorted CD4+, CD8+, or CD8+CD57+ T cells (not recorded which) from PBMCs. The CDR3 reads CASSADSGGKYSDQPQHF. The CDR3 DNA reads as TGTGCCAGTAGTGCGGATAGCGGAGGAAAATATAGCGATCAGCCCCAGCATTTT.